The clone carrying this T cell receptor beta chain was found a few times. This specimen comes from a study of T-cell memory formation after mild COVID-19. The V end lost 1 base, the J end lost 6 bases, and 7 bases lay between the germline ends. This CDR3 is built from 12 residues. CDR1 is LGHDT and CDR2 is YNNKEL in the germline V gene (reference sequence). MiXCR, applied by TCRdb to the 5' RACE reads, yields one record per CDR3 protein. The data show about 500,000 distinct CDR3 sequences, with over 20% seen just once and 12% held by the top ten. Sequenced material: PBMCs or a T cell subset sorted from them (not recorded which). The chain uses TRBV3-1 and TRBJ2-7; possible D gene TRBD2, 5 bases. The sequence was obtained from an adult woman who had mild COVID-19 (a few samples of this study predate the infection). Cell type and time point are not known. Written as DNA, the CDR3 is TGTGCCAGCAGCCAAGGAAGCGGCGAGCAGTACTTC. Protein product: CASSQGSGEQYF.